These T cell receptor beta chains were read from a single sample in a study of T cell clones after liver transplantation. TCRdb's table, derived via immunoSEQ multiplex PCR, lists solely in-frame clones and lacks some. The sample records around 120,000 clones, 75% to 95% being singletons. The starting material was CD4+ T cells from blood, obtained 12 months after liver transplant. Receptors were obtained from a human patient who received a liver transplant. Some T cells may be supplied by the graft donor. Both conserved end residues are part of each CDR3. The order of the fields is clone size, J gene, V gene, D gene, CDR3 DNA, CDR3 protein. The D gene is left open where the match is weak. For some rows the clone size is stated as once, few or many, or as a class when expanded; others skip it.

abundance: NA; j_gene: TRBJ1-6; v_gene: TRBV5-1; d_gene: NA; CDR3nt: TGCGCCAGCAGCTTGGAGGTGGAAGATTCACCCCTCCACTTT; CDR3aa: CASSLEVEDSPLHF
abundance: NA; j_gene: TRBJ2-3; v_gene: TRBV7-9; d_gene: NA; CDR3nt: TGTGCCAGCACCAATACAGATACGCAGTATTTT; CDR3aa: CASTNTDTQYF
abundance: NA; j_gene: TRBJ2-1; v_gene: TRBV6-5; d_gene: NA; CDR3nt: TGTGCCAGCAGTTACCGAGGGAATGAGCAGTTCTTC; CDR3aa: CASSYRGNEQFF
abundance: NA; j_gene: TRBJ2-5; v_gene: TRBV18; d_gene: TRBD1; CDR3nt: TGTGCCAGCTCATCTGGAACAGGGGGCCGAGAGACCCAGTACTTC; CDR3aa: CASSSGTGGRETQYF
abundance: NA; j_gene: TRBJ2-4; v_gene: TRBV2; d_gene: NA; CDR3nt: TGTGCCAGCAGTGACAGGGGGAGGGACATTCAGTACTTC; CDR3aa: CASSDRGRDIQYF
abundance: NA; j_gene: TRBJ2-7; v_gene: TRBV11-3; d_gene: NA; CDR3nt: TGTGCCAGCAGCCCACTCTCCTACGAGCAGTACTTC; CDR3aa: CASSPLSYEQYF
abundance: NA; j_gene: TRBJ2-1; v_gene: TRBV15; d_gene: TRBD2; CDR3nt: TGTGCCACCAGCAGAGATTCTGTAGCGGGGGCCTACAATGAGCAGTTCTTC; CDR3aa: CATSRDSVAGAYNEQFF
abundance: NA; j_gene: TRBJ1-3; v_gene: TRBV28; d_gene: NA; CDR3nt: TGTGCCAGCAGTTTGGGGGGCTCCGCTGGAAACACCATATATTTT; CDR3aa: CASSLGGSAGNTIYF
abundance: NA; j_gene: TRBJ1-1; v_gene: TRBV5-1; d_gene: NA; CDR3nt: TGCGCCAGCAGCTTGGCGGGCGAACGGGGAGCCGAAGCTTTCTTT; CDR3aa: CASSLAGERGAEAFF
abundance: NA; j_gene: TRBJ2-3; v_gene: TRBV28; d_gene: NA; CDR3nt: TGTGCCAGCAGTCCCCGGGTTCGTAATACGCAGTATTTT; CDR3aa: CASSPRVRNTQYF
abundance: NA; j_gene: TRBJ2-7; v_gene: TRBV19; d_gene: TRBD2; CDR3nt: TGTGCCAGTAGTCGATCCGGGACTAGCTCCTACGAGCAGTACTTC; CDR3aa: CASSRSGTSSYEQYF
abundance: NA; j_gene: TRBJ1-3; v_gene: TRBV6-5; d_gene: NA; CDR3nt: TGTGCCAGCAAACGGGGTAGCTCTGGCGGAAACACCATATATTTT; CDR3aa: CASKRGSSGGNTIYF
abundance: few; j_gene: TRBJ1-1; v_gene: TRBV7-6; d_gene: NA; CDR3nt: TGTGCCAGCGGAAGGAACGTAGGCACTGAAGCTTTCTTT; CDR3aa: CASGRNVGTEAFF
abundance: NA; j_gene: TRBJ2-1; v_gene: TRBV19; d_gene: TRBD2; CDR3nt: TGTGCCAGTTCCGGACCCTACCGCGGGAGGGCCAAAGAGCAGTTCTTC; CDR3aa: CASSGPYRGRAKEQFF
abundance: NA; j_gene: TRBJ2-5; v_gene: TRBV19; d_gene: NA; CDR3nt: TGTGCCAGTAGTATAGTGGCGGGAATGGTGGGAGAGACCCAGTACTTC; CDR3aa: CASSIVAGMVGETQYF
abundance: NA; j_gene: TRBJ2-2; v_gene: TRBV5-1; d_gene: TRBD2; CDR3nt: TGCGCCAGCAGCTTGCCTAGCGGGGCCACCGGGGAGCTGTTTTTT; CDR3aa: CASSLPSGATGELFF
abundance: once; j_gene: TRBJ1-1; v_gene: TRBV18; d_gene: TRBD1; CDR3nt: TGTGCCAGTCACAGGGGGCGTACTGAAGCTTTCTTT; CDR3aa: CASHRGRTEAFF
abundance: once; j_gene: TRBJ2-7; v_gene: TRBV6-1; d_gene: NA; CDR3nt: TGTGCCAGCAGTGAAAGGAGCCCCTACGAGCAGTACTTC; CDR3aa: CASSERSPYEQYF
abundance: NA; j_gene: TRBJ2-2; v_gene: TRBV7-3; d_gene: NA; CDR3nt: TGTGCCAGCAGCTTAAGCGGAAACACCGGGGAGCTGTTTTTT; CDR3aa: CASSLSGNTGELFF
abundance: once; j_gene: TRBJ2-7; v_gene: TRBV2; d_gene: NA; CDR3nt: TGTGCCAGCAGTGAAGTAAGAGTAGCCCGAGGGTACGAGCAGTACTTC; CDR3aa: CASSEVRVARGYEQYF
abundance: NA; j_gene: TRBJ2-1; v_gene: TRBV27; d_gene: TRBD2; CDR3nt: TGTGCCAGCAGTTTATTTACTAGCGGGGTGACCTACAATGAGCAGTTCTTC; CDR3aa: CASSLFTSGVTYNEQFF
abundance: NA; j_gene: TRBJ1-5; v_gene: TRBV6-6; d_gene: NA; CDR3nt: TGTGCCAGCAGTTACTCGACAGCAGGCAATCAGCCCCAGCATTTT; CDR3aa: CASSYSTAGNQPQHF
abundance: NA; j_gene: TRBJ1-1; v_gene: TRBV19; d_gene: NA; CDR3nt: TGTGCCAGTAGTATAGGTAGGGGCGGCACTGAAGCTTTCTTT; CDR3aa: CASSIGRGGTEAFF
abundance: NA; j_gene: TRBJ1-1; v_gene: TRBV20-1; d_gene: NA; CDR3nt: TGCAGTGCGGAGAGGAACACTGAAGCTTTCTTT; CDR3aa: CSAERNTEAFF
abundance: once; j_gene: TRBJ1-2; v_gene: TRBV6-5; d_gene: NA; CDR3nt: TGTGCCAGCAGTTACTCGAGGGATACATCCTATGGCTACACCTTC; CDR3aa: CASSYSRDTSYGYTF
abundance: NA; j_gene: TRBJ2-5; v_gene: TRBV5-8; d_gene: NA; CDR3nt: TGTGCCAGCAGCTTGGGTCGGAGAGAAGAGACCCAGTACTTC; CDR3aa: CASSLGRREETQYF
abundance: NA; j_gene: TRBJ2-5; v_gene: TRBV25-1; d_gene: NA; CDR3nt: TGTGCCAGTAGTGGAGTTGGGCGGGAGACCCAGTACTTC; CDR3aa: CASSGVGRETQYF
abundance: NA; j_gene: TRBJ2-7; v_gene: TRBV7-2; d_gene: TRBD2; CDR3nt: TGTGCCAGCAGCATTGGAGGGAGGGGCGACGAGCAGTACTTC; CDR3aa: CASSIGGRGDEQYF
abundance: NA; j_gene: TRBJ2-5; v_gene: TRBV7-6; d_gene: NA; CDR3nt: TGTGCCAGCACCGATGGACAGAACCAAGAGACCCAGTACTTC; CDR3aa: CASTDGQNQETQYF
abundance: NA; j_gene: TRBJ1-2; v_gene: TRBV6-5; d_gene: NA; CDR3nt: TGTGCCAGCAGTCCGCGGGACCCTAACTATGGCTACACCTTC; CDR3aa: CASSPRDPNYGYTF
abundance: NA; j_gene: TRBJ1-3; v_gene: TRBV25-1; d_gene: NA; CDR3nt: TGTGCCAGCAGTCTACACGCTCCAGCTACGAGTCCTGGAAACACCATATATTTT; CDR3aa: CASSLHAPATSPGNTIYF
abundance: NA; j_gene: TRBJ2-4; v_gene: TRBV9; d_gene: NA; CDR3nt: TGTGCCAGCAGCGACGAGGGGGCGGCGGGAGGTACCAAAAACATTCAGTACTTC; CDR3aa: CASSDEGAAGGTKNIQYF
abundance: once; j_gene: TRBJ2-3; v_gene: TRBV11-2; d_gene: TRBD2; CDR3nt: TGTGCCAGCAGCTCCTCTAGCGGGAGTCCAGATACGCAGTATTTT; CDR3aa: CASSSSSGSPDTQYF
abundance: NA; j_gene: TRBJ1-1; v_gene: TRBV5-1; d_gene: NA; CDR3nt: TGCGCCAGCAGCCCTGCCCCGGCGGTAGAAGCTTTCTTT; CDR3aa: CASSPAPAVEAFF
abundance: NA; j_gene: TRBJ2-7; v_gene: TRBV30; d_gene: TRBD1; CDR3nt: TGTGCCTCGACAGGGGGCGGGTACGAGCAGTACTTC; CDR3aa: CASTGGGYEQYF
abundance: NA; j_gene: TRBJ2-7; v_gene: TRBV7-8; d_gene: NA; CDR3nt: TGTGCCAGCAGCTTAGTTGGCACACAAGAGTACTTC; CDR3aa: CASSLVGTQEYF
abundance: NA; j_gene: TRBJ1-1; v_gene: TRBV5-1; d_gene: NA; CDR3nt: TGCGCCAGCAATGGAGGGAGTATTAACACTGAAGCTTTCTTT; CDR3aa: CASNGGSINTEAFF